Below, 15 T cell receptor beta chains from the same sample are listed, as sequenced in a study of CD8+ T cells in alopecia areata (dated by TCRdb to the late 2010s). Libraries were prepared through the immunoSEQ multiplex PCR assay. RNA was extracted from all samples and reverse transcribed into cDNA as template for TCR sequencing. Sourced from immuneACCESS, this table was stored by TCRdb with only in-frame sequences that have V and J called. A share of the clones is absent; for the studies checked, an unresolved V gene accounts for under half, and the remainder has no known explanation. The sample records about 150,000 clones, approximately 53% of which are singletons. The top ten clones comprise less than 20% of the sample. In light of the paper, this sample's time point label describes: baseline before oral tofacitinib. Sequencing used CD8+ T cells sorted from blood, obtained at week 0. Every receptor here comes from a human donor with alopecia areata.

The V gene is TRBV9, the J gene TRBJ2-1; TRBD2 matches 11 bases. Losses at the gene ends were 4 bases for V and 7 bases for J; bases not matched to a gene: 7. This CDR3 has 15 residues. CDR1 is SGDLS and CDR2 is YYNGEE in the germline V gene. CDR3 sequence: CASSPRASGGNEQFF. The CDR3 DNA reads TGTGCCAGCAGCCCACGGGCTAGCGGGGGGAATGAGCAGTTCTTC. Looking up the rest from reference TRBV9 and TRBJ2-1 gives the full variable domain: DSGVTQTPKHLITATGQRVTLRCSPRSGDLSVYWYQQSLDQGLQFLIQYYNGEERAKGNILERFSAQQFPDLHSELNLSSLELGDSALYFCASSPRASGGNEQFFGPGTRLTVL.

The chain couples TRBV15 to TRBJ2-3; no firm D call. This CDR3 is 12 amino acids long. V gave up 0 bases and J gave up 6 bases, with 4 bases separating them. Germline CDR1 LNHNV, CDR2 YYDKDF (reference sequence). CDR3 sequence (DNA): TGTGCCACCAGCAGAGATGGGGATACGCAGTATTTT. Amino acid sequence: CATSRDGDTQYF.

This clone has just a few counts. The gene calls are TRBV7-6 and TRBJ2-5; D call uncertain. The CDR3 runs 9 residues. Germline V CDR1 and CDR2: SGHVS, FNYEAQ. CDR3 sequence (DNA): TGTGCTGTGAGCGAGACCCAGTACTTC. Amino acid sequence: CAVSETQYF.

The J gene is TRBJ2-7, the V gene TRBV30; TRBD2 matches 9 bases. Trimming at V came to 5 bases and at J to 6 bases, leaving 8 bases not matched to a gene. Germline V CDR1 and CDR2: GTSNPN, SVGIG (reference sequence). The CDR3 runs to 13 residues. The CDR3 coding sequence is TGTGCCTGGGCAGCGGGGGGCAAAGCCGAGCAGTACTTC. Translation gives CAWAAGGKAEQYF.

The chain is built from TRBV30 and TRBJ2-1; tentative D call: TRBD2 (6 bases). There are 14 residues in the CDR3. Per the germline V gene, CDR1 is GTSNPN and CDR2 is SVGIG (reference sequence). Trimming left V 1 base short and J 7 bases short, with 14 bases between. The CDR3 sequence: CAWSGEAGANEQFF. CDR3 DNA sequence: TGTGCCTGGAGTGGGGAGGCGGGTGCGAATGAGCAGTTCTTC.

This clone was seen more than once but under ten times. This sequence joins TRBV11-2 and TRBJ2-2; TRBD1 might be the D (6 bases). V lost 2 bases to trimming and J lost 0 bases, with 10 bases between them. This CDR3 comprises 16 residues. Germline V gene data show CDR1 as SGHAT and CDR2 as FQNNGV. The CDR3 region is CASSLRDTPNTGELFF. The CDR3 coding sequence is TGTGCCAGCAGCTTAAGGGACACACCGAACACCGGGGAGCTGTTTTTT.

This clone was detected a few times. This chain links TRBV10-2 with TRBJ2-3, with unresolved D. The germline V gene encodes CDR1 WSHSY and CDR2 SAAADI. The CDR3 covers 14 residues. V was cut by 0 bases and J by 6 bases, with 10 bases left in between. The CDR3 region is CASSESSSSDTQYF. CDR3 bases: TGCGCCAGCAGTGAGTCAAGCAGTTCTGATACGCAGTATTTT.

CDR3 residues: CATKEGGPSSYNEQFF. CDR3 coding DNA: TGTGCCACCAAAGAAGGGGGGCCCAGCTCCTACAATGAGCAGTTCTTC. The rearrangement uses TRBV10-3 and TRBJ2-1; D possibly uses TRBD1 or TRBD2 (6 bases each). V shed 10 bases and J shed 0 bases, with 19 bases lying between them. CDR3 length: 16 residues. Germline V gene data show CDR1 as ENHRY and CDR2 as SYGVKD.

The V and J genes are TRBV5-1 and TRBJ1-2; D call uncertain. The germline V and J ends were trimmed by 0 bases and 8 bases, with 8 bases remaining between them. CDR3 length equals 12 residues. Germline values: CDR1 SGHRS, CDR2 YFSETQ. CDR3 residues: CASSLGGEGYTF. The CDR3 coding sequence is TGCGCCAGCAGCTTGGGAGGCGAGGGCTACACCTTC. The full variable domain, with the rest looked up from reference TRBV5-1 and TRBJ1-2, is KAGVTQTPRYLIKTRGQQVTLSCSPISGHRSVSWYQQTPGQGLQFLFEYFSETQRNKGNFPGRFSGRQFSNSRSEMNVSTLELGDSALYLCASSLGGEGYTFGSGTRLTVV.

V usage is TRBV9 and J usage is TRBJ2-2; a weak D match, TRBD1 (5 bases). Germline V gene data show CDR1 as SGDLS and CDR2 as YYNGEE. The CDR3 length is 14 residues. V was cut by 6 bases and J by 4 bases, with 13 bases left in between. The CDR3 protein is CASMMGLGTGELFF. As DNA, the CDR3 is TGTGCCAGCATGATGGGGCTAGGCACCGGGGAGCTGTTTTTT.

The CDR3 is CASSLSGQETQYF. As DNA, the CDR3 is TGTGCCAGCAGCTTATCAGGGCAAGAGACCCAGTACTTC. This sequence joins TRBV5-5 and TRBJ2-5; a possible D gene is TRBD1 (5 bases). Germline loops: CDR1 SGHKS, CDR2 YYEKEE (reference sequence). The CDR3 covers 13 residues. V lost 2 bases and J lost 2, with 7 bases in between.

This chain uses TRBV30 with TRBJ2-7; a weak D match, TRBD2 (6 bases). With 5 bases removed from V and 3 bases from J, the gap between germline ends came to 11 bases. Per germline, CDR1 GTSNPN and CDR2 SVGIG (reference sequence). This CDR3 comprises 12 residues. The CDR3 spells CAWGLGGYEQYF. The CDR3 DNA sequence: TGTGCCTGGGGCTTGGGGGGCTACGAGCAGTACTTC.

The rearrangement joins TRBV9 to TRBJ1-5, with D possibly matching TRBD1 (5 bases). Trimming took 4 bases from V and 2 from J, leaving 10 bases between them. This CDR3 contains 14 residues. Germline V gene lookup returns CDR1 SGDLS and CDR2 YYNGEE. The CDR3 sequence: CASSRGSGNQPQHF. The CDR3 coding sequence is TGTGCCAGCAGCCGGGGCTCGGGCAATCAGCCCCAGCATTTT.

This clone came up a few times. J is TRBJ1-4 and V is TRBV27, with D hard to call. Germline-derived CDR1 and CDR2 are MNHEY and SMNVEV (reference sequence). The CDR3 is made up of 14 amino acids. The V end was cut by 8 bases, the J end by 8 bases, with 18 bases between. The CDR3 is CASAEVGGREKLFF. CDR3 DNA: TGTGCCAGCGCCGAGGTCGGAGGGAGGGAAAAACTGTTTTTT.

The V and J genes are TRBV4-3 and TRBJ2-7, with 8 bases that match TRBD1. CDR3 length equals 15 residues. Germline V gene lookup returns CDR1 LGHNA and CDR2 YSLEER. The trim removed 3 bases at V and 1 base at J, leaving 5 bases unmatched. In DNA form, the CDR3 reads TGCGCCAGCAGCCAGGGGACAGGCATTTCCTACGAGCAGTACTTC. It yields the protein CASSQGTGISYEQYF.